This TCR beta chain was observed in a study of OX40 agonist ivuxolimab in advanced cancers. Study findings and constraints: Among the least clonally expanded were partial responders at 0.1-3.0 mg/kg. Relative to CD4+ cells, CD8+ T cells on average had more expanded clones.

Collection of blood occurred at baseline, at cycle 4 day 1, and at cycle 7 day 1. Trimming removed 3 bases at V and 5 bases at J, with 14 bases between. Germline V gene lookup returns CDR1 SGHRS and CDR2 YFSETQ. The CDR3 loop spans 14 amino acids. TCRdb's table, derived via immunoSEQ multiplex PCR, lists solely in-frame clones and lacks some. Of approximately 67,000 clones listed, 80% to 85% are singletons. About this clone itself: As yet, its antigen is unknown.

V gene TRBV5-1 combines with J gene TRBJ1-2; D is perhaps TRBD1 (6 bases). This clonotype was obtained from an adult with an advanced solid tumor such as melanoma, head and neck, liver or kidney cancer. The sample consisted of CD4+ or CD8+ T cells sorted from blood, taken in a trial of the OX40 agonist ivuxolimab. CDR3 DNA: TGCGCCAGCAGCTCGGAAGGGGGGAGATATGGCTACACCTTC. It yields the protein CASSSEGGRYGYTF.